Described below is a single T cell receptor beta chain sequence and its context. This clone was counted a single time. Its binding antigen is unknown. Base-call qualities are not available, and no considerably larger clone is one nucleotide away. This specimen comes from a study of beta chain features in type 1 diabetes (dated by TCRdb to the late 2010s). With regard to the full study: Mean age, gender distribution, total cell number and subset yield did not differ between patients and healthy donors. The study compared the TCRB repertoires of sorted circulating CD4+ T cell subsets in recently diagnosed type 1 diabetes patients with those in matched healthy donors. A total of around 110,000,000 sorted cells were examined across all samples, and a strong correlation was observed between cell number per subset and RNA yield. Whereas all 30 or so donors provided naive and central memory subsets, regulatory and stem cell-like memory subsets were isolated from just 8 patients and about 8 healthy donors. The study at large found these results: Because cDNA was sequenced instead of genomic DNA, activated cells with high expression could be over-represented, although the groups did not differ in activation or CD3 levels. The naive, central memory and regulatory TCRB repertoires appeared to resemble one another more closely among patients than among healthy donors. PCR may preferentially amplify shorter templates, but because patient and control samples were amplified and corrected together, any resulting skew would affect both groups equally. Type 1 diabetes patients showed a moderate but significant shortening of TCRB CDR3 length in all four CD4+ subsets. Only small numbers of individuals were included in the HLA sub-analyses, which left unresolved whether HLA type had any influence on TCRB rearrangement. Fewer insertions and more nucleotide deletions at VDJ recombination sites were observed in patients with type 1 diabetes, implying thymic rearrangement abnormalities.

From each donor, a single peripheral blood sample of approximately 110 mL on average was drawn into heparinised tubes. A BD FACSAria II was used to sort naive, central memory, regulatory and stem cell-like memory CD4+ T cells with a panel that included CD45RO, CCR7, CD25, CD127, CD95 and CD27. A purity above 95% was achieved for all sorted populations. PBMCs were isolated right away by Lymphoprep density gradient centrifugation and were stained directly, without culture. So that batch effects would be minimized, each experiment stained and sorted samples in pairs, pairing one healthy donor with one patient. CDR1 SGHRS and CDR2 YFSETQ are derived from the germline V gene. V sheds 2 bases and J sheds 4 bases, leaving 8 bases between their ends. The CDR3 contains 13 residues, cysteine and phenylalanine counted. Only the CDR3 portion is preserved as DNA: 39 bases, with reading frame beginning at the first base.

The entire isolated RNA was reverse transcribed using the High Capacity cDNA Reverse Transcription Kit, and thus expressed TCRB transcripts were sequenced. Deep immunoSEQ sequencing was applied to naive, central memory and regulatory T cell samples, giving an average of about 3.57 million total reads per sample. Sorted cells were lysed in RLT buffer and RNA was extracted with DNase-treated RNeasy Micro or Mini kits, depending on cell number. To prevent cross-contamination, every cell subset was processed on its own, while patient and healthy donor samples were processed together. TCRB sequences were amplified from cDNA with the immunoSEQ multiplex PCR, producing 87-bp fragments spanning the CDR3 region. Sequencing of the amplicons was done on the Illumina HiSeq platform. As for how the authors treated the data: PCR bias was corrected computationally using synthetic template baselines, and reads within Hamming distance 2 were collapsed, with unmergeable singletons discarded. Reads were aligned against IMGT to assign V, D and J genes, CDR3 length and insertions or deletions at six rearrangement sites. Within each subset, clonotype counts were normalized to the number of sorted cells before true diversity and Gini coefficients were calculated with the tcR R package. The overlap coefficient, calculated on TCRB nucleotide sequences, was used to measure repertoire sharing. Out-of-frame TCRB sequences from naive cells were analyzed to stand in for the pre-selection repertoire. In TCRdb, the immuneACCESS table is reduced to in-frame sequences with V and J assigned. These tables do not hold every clone; where another copy was compared, an unresolved V gene accounts for under half, and the others remain unexplained. The V and J calls and the clone size are those of that table, but D and trimming were determined from the DNA. The sample table shows approximately 170,000 clones, and about 63% are seen once. The leading ten clones occupy under 0.1% of the sample.

The origin of this receptor is a man under 40 with type 1 diabetes. In this chain, TRBV5-1 is recombined with TRBJ2-3, with a tentative D gene TRBD2 over 6 matching bases. Source material: naive CD4+ T cells from blood. This sample's cell subset or site label indicates: true naive CD4+ T cells. The DNA is as follows: TGCGCCAGCAGCTTCGGGACTTCAGATACGCAGTATTTT. Its protein reads: CASSFGTSDTQYF.